This entry lists 26 T cell receptor beta chains sequenced from one sample in a study of cytomegalovirus exposure and HLA in healthy donors. The PCR employed 60 Vbeta primers together with 13 Jbeta primers. Clones were sequenced by immunoSEQ multiplex PCR, and TCRdb holds only the in-frame ones, with some missing. The repertoire holds approximately 260,000 clones, with 80% to 90% as singletons. The sequencing sample was made of PBMCs. Source of these receptors: a woman in her thirties or forties in good health and CMV-seropositive.

The chain employs TRBV4-2 and TRBJ1-4; TRBD1 is a possible D gene (5 bases). V was shortened by 0 bases and J by 8 bases, with 16 bases between the two germline ends. CDR3 size: 16 residues. Germline V gives CDR1 LGHNA, CDR2 YNFKEQ. CDR3 residues: CASSQDLGRATEKLFF. CDR3 nucleotide sequence: TGTGCCAGCAGCCAAGACCTAGGCAGGGCTACCGAAAAACTGTTTTTT.

This chain joins TRBV20-1 and TRBJ1-2, with D perhaps TRBD1 (5 bases). This CDR3 has 11 amino acids. Germline V gene data show CDR1 as DFQATT and CDR2 as SNEGSKA (reference sequence). Deletions cut 5 bases from V and 4 bases from J, with 8 bases between. The CDR3 DNA follows: TGCAGTGCTGACAGCTTCTATGGCTACACCTTC. It translates to CSADSFYGYTF.

V and J are TRBV2 and TRBJ2-5; the match to TRBD2 covers 8 bases. V lost 2 bases and J lost 4; bases outside the gene matches: 9. The CDR3 consists of 16 residues. Germline V CDR1 and CDR2: SNHLY, FYNNEI. The CDR3 here is CASSEPSGREVETQYF. CDR3 DNA: TGTGCCAGCAGTGAACCGTCGGGGCGGGAGGTAGAGACCCAGTACTTC.

The V and J genes are TRBV18 and TRBJ2-5, with D hard to call. The better agreement between TRBJ2-7 and the DNA end casts doubt on the J call. CDR1 and CDR2 from the germline V gene are KGHSH and LQKENI. This CDR3 has 12 amino acids. In nucleotides, the CDR3 is TGTGCCAGCTCCCCAAGCTCCTACGAGCAGTACTTC. Translated, it gives CASSPSSYEQYF.

In this sample, this clone turned up a few times. Within the sample, other DNA sequences also encode this same CDR3. This sequence joins TRBV27 and TRBJ1-1; no clear D gene. The CDR3 has 13 amino acids. Germline CDR1 reads MNHEY; CDR2 reads SMNVEV (reference sequence). With 4 bases removed from V and 1 base from J, the gap between germline ends came to 7 bases. The CDR3 sequence is CASSSNRNTEAFF. The CDR3 bases are TGTGCCAGCAGTTCGAACAGGAACACTGAAGCTTTCTTT.

As concerns this clone: The identical CDR3 is also encoded by other nucleotide sequences in the sample. The gene calls are TRBV7-2 and TRBJ2-2, with TRBD2 matching over 8 bases. J gave up 1 base and V 2 bases, and 0 bases lay outside the gene matches. The germline CDR1 and CDR2 sequences are SGHTA and FQGNSA. The CDR3 is 15 residues long. The CDR3 is CASSLTSGNTGELFF. The DNA of the CDR3 is TGTGCCAGCAGCTTAACTAGCGGGAACACCGGGGAGCTGTTTTTT.

V usage is TRBV19 and J usage is TRBJ1-1, with D perhaps matching TRBD1 (6 bases). Germline values: CDR1 LNHDA, CDR2 SQIVND (reference sequence). Trimming removed 0 bases from V and 8 bases from J, with 25 bases in between. This CDR3 comprises 18 residues. CDR3 coding DNA: TGTGCCAGTAGTATAGATGTGTACAGGGCGGATGTGGGGCTGGAAGCTTTCTTT. Translating gives CASSIDVYRADVGLEAFF.

The gene calls are TRBV29-1 and TRBJ2-7, with 7 nucleotides matching TRBD1. From germline, CDR1 is SQVTM and CDR2 ANQGSEA. This CDR3 is 14 amino acids long. V lost 4 bases to trimming and J lost 1 base; unmatched junction nucleotides: 7. This CDR3 is CSVVTTGTSYEQYF. The DNA for the CDR3 is TGCAGCGTTGTAACGACAGGGACGTCCTACGAGCAGTACTTC.

The rearrangement uses TRBV7-8 and TRBJ2-5; no clear D. The last part of the DNA fits TRBJ2-7 better; the J call may be wrong. There are 13 residues in the CDR3. Germline-derived CDR1 and CDR2 are SGHVS and FQNEAQ. The CDR3 loop reads CASSLALSYEQYF. The CDR3 nucleotides are TGTGCCAGCAGCTTAGCGCTTTCCTACGAGCAGTACTTC.

The J gene is TRBJ1-2, the V gene TRBV5-6; perhaps TRBD1 as D (5 bases). V lost 3 bases and J 2 bases, leaving 11 bases between the germline ends. This CDR3 spans 14 amino acids. Germline V gene data show CDR1 as SGHDT and CDR2 as YYEEEE. The CDR3 loop reads CASSSGGRNYGYTF. Here the CDR3 DNA reads TGTGCCAGCAGCTCGGGGGGGAGAAACTATGGCTACACCTTC.

The rearrangement uses TRBV28 and TRBJ2-6; TRBD2 matches at 10 bases. The V gene end was trimmed by 4 bases and the J gene end by 2 bases; junction bases not matched to a gene: 11. Germline CDR1 is MDHEN and CDR2 is SYDVKM. This CDR3 has 19 residues. The CDR3 protein is CASSSSGRAENTGANVLTF. In DNA, the CDR3 is TGTGCCAGCAGTTCGAGCGGGAGGGCCGAAAATACTGGGGCCAACGTCCTGACTTTC. The complete variable domain, with remaining parts taken from reference TRBV28 and TRBJ2-6, reads DVKVTQSSRYLVKRTGEKVFLECVQDMDHENMFWYRQDPGLGLRLIYFSYDVKMKEKGDIPEGYSVSREKKERFSLILESASTNQTSMYLCASSSSGRAENTGANVLTFGAGSRLTVL.

The chain has TRBV7-9 and TRBJ2-7, with 11 bases aligning to TRBD2. J was trimmed by 3 bases and V by 5 bases; bases with no gene match: 6. Germline V gene lookup returns CDR1 SEHNR and CDR2 FQNEAQ (reference sequence). The CDR3 spans 15 residues. In nucleotides, the CDR3 is TGTGCCAGCAGCCACAAACTAGCGGGAGACTACGAGCAGTACTTC. The encoded protein is CASSHKLAGDYEQYF.

This chain connects TRBV27 to TRBJ1-5; D uncertain. V lost 3 bases to trimming and J lost 3 bases, with 12 bases between them. Looked up from germline, CDR1 is MNHEY and CDR2 is SMNVEV (reference sequence). This CDR3 contains 15 residues. The CDR3 loop reads CASSFTGKVNQPQHF. The CDR3 DNA follows: TGTGCCAGCAGTTTTACGGGAAAGGTCAATCAGCCCCAGCATTTT.

This rearrangement joins TRBV30 to TRBJ1-2; D call uncertain. V was trimmed by 2 bases and J by 8 bases, leaving 18 bases between them. CDR3 length: 14 residues. Germline V CDR1 and CDR2: GTSNPN, SVGIG (reference sequence). CDR3 amino acids: CAWSHGPPGGGYTF. CDR3 DNA sequence: TGTGCCTGGAGTCACGGGCCGCCGGGAGGAGGCTACACCTTC.

This chain joins TRBV4-1 and TRBJ2-3; 9 bases fit TRBD2. The germline gives CDR1 MGHRA, CDR2 YSYEKL. This CDR3 is 18 amino acids long. Losses at the gene ends were 1 base for V and 0 bases for J; bases not matched to a gene: 8. The CDR3 is CASSQGLAGQYSTDTQYF. For the CDR3, the DNA is TGCGCCAGCAGCCAAGGGCTAGCGGGACAATACAGCACAGATACGCAGTATTTT.

The chain links TRBV11-3 to TRBJ2-1; 9 positions match TRBD2. From germline, CDR1 is SGHNT and CDR2 YENEEA. J was trimmed by 8 bases and V by 0 bases; bases with no gene match: 11. This CDR3 has 17 amino acids. The CDR3 DNA reads TGTGCCAGCAGCTTAGAGGGACTAGCTGGAGGTGTGGATGAGCAGTTCTTC. Protein sequence: CASSLEGLAGGVDEQFF.

The CDR3 loop is CASSLTQLSYEQYF. Written as DNA, the CDR3 is TGTGCCAGCAGCTTAACACAGCTTTCCTACGAGCAGTACTTC. The chain links TRBV7-9 to TRBJ2-7; no firm D call. Trimming pared 2 bases from V and 1 base from J, leaving 9 bases between. Per germline, CDR1 SEHNR and CDR2 FQNEAQ (reference sequence). The CDR3 contains 14 residues.

The CDR3 nucleotides read TGTGCCAGCAGTGACTCGGGAGGGGTTCGGCAGTTCTTC. Protein product: CASSDSGGVRQFF. This chain links TRBV6-4 with TRBJ2-1; 7 bases are a match to TRBD2. CDR1 and CDR2 (germline): MRHNA, SNTAGT. V was clipped by 0 bases and J by 12 bases; unmatched bases: 5. The CDR3 has 13 amino acids.

The chain couples TRBV2 to TRBJ2-1; weak D call: TRBD1 (6 bases). Germline V lookup: CDR1 SNHLY, CDR2 FYNNEI. The V and J ends lost 6 bases and 4 bases respectively, with 16 bases between them. This CDR3 spans 15 amino acids. The CDR3 DNA sequence: TGTGCCAGCAGCGAACAGGGTCTACCTTACAATGAGCAGTTCTTC. This codes for CASSEQGLPYNEQFF.

This clone was counted between two and nine times. This sequence joins TRBV5-1 and TRBJ2-7, with TRBD2 matching 8 bases. Trimming cost V 2 bases and J 3 bases; bases outside gene matches: 7. The CDR3 spans 15 residues. The germline CDR1 and CDR2 sequences are SGHRS and YFSETQ. As DNA, the CDR3 is TGCGCCAGCAGCTTTGTTAGCGGGACGAACTACGAGCAGTACTTC. Residues: CASSFVSGTNYEQYF.

The CDR3 DNA follows: TGCAGCGTTGAAGGGGGGGCAGCGGGAGGGCCACCAGAGACCCAGTACTTC. As protein: CSVEGGAAGGPPETQYF. The chain is built from TRBV29-1 and TRBJ2-5; 10 bases align to TRBD2. In germline, CDR1 is SQVTM, CDR2 ANQGSEA. V shed 1 base and J 4 bases; nucleotides not matched to a gene: 12. The CDR3 spans 17 residues.

Comments on this clone: At the DNA level, this CDR3 is encoded by other sequences in the same sample as well. CDR3 in amino acids: CASTRDSSYEQYF. The CDR3 DNA follows: TGTGCCAGCACGCGGGATAGCTCCTACGAGCAGTACTTC. The V and J genes are TRBV2 and TRBJ2-7, with a weak D call TRBD2 (6 bases). The CDR3 consists of 13 residues. Deletions cut 7 bases from V and 0 bases from J, with 10 bases between. Germline V gene sequence: CDR1 SNHLY, CDR2 FYNNEI.

This clone was seen just once. The chain carries TRBV5-1 and TRBJ2-7, with 7 positions matching TRBD1. V was clipped by 5 bases and J by 0 bases; unmatched bases: 5. There are 14 residues in the CDR3. In germline, CDR1 is SGHRS, CDR2 YFSETQ. CDR3 DNA: TGCGCCAGCAGGACAGGGAGCCTCTCCTACGAGCAGTACTTC. Residues: CASRTGSLSYEQYF.

This clone was counted a single time. The chain links TRBV7-9 to TRBJ2-7; 8 bases line up with TRBD1. V shed 5 bases and J 4 bases; nucleotides not matched to a gene: 7. This CDR3 has 14 amino acids. Looked up from germline, CDR1 is SEHNR and CDR2 is FQNEAQ (reference sequence). CDR3 DNA sequence: TGTGCCAGCAGCAGGACAGGGAACTCATACGAGCAGTACTTC. Translation: CASSRTGNSYEQYF.

The V call is TRBV4-3, the J call TRBJ2-1, with 12 bases lining up with TRBD2. The germline gives CDR1 LGHNA, CDR2 YSLEER. The CDR3 length is 18 residues. Trimming took 2 bases from V and 8 from J; bases not matched to a gene: 13. As DNA, the CDR3 is TGCGCCAGCAGCCAAAAAAGACTAGCGGGAGTGGGTACATATGAGCAGTTCTTC. Its translation is CASSQKRLAGVGTYEQFF.

The rearrangement joins TRBV7-2 to TRBJ2-1, with 11 bases that match TRBD2. The CDR3 spans 17 residues. Germline CDR1 SGHTA, CDR2 FQGNSA. The V gene end was trimmed by 5 bases and the J gene end by 2 bases; junction bases not matched to a gene: 8. The DNA for the CDR3 is TGTGCCAGCAGCACCCATAGCGGGAGGGCCGCCTACAATGAGCAGTTCTTC. This translates into CASSTHSGRAAYNEQFF.